This note documents a single TCR beta chain sequence. The sample belongs to a study of blood T cell repertoires in COVID-19. In the study overall: The analysed material was cDNA or gDNA that came from T cells, B-cell-depleted T cells, or PBMCs.

CDR1 is SGHVS and CDR2 is FQNEAQ in the germline V gene. Trimming cost V 8 bases and J 6 bases; bases outside gene matches: 8. The CDR3 length is 14 residues. Original data processing: Amplification with reference gene primers provided the estimates of nucleated cell counts. Clones were sequenced by immunoSEQ multiplex PCR, and TCRdb holds only the in-frame ones, with some missing. That table supplies the V and J calls and clone size; D and trimming were determined from the DNA. The repertoire holds approximately 210,000 clones, with 80% to 90% as singletons. Participant age was roughly 18 to 90 years, and participants resided in roughly 24 US areas. Which cohort a participant joined came from the clinical history participants gave.

V gene TRBV7-8 combines with J gene TRBJ1-5, with 9 bases lining up with TRBD1. What was sequenced was PBMCs or T cells enriched from blood (not recorded which). The sequence was obtained from a woman aged 45-65 years with acute COVID-19. CDR3 loop: CASGGQGGGQPQHF. The CDR3, as DNA: TGTGCCAGCGGGGGACAGGGAGGCGGTCAGCCCCAGCATTTT.